Shown below are 16 T cell receptor beta chains from a single sample sequenced in a study of OX40 agonist ivuxolimab in advanced cancers. The assay was immunoSEQ multiplex PCR, and TCRdb's table has in-frame clones only and misses some. The sample records around 62,000 clones, 70% to 90% being singletons. Specimen: CD4+ or CD8+ T cells sorted from blood, collected in a trial of the OX40 agonist ivuxolimab. The receptor source for this set is an adult with an advanced solid tumor such as melanoma, head and neck, liver or kidney cancer.

The V call is TRBV9, the J call TRBJ2-1; D gene uncertain. Between the trimmed V and J ends, which lost 0 bases and 2 bases, there was a span of 12 bases. The germline CDR1 and CDR2 sequences are SGDLS and YYNGEE. The CDR3 length is 16 residues. CDR3 protein: CASSVGEVIPYNEQFF. CDR3 in DNA: TGTGCCAGCAGCGTAGGAGAAGTTATCCCCTACAATGAGCAGTTCTTC.

This clone was counted a single time. The CDR3 sequence is CASRGRDTFFTEAFF. CDR3 nucleotide sequence: TGTGCCAGCAGGGGAAGGGACACCTTCTTTACTGAAGCTTTCTTT. The gene calls are TRBV6-1 and TRBJ1-1; perhaps TRBD1 as D (6 bases). The V end lost 6 bases, the J end lost 5 bases, and 19 bases lay between the germline ends. The CDR3 contains 15 residues. Per the germline V gene, CDR1 is MNHNS and CDR2 is SASEGT.

The chain is built from TRBV10-3 and TRBJ2-3; no clear D. This CDR3 is 16 amino acids long. The V and J ends lost 2 bases and 3 bases respectively, with 15 bases between them. From germline, CDR1 is ENHRY and CDR2 SYGVKD. The CDR3 bases are TGTGCCATCAGTGAGGGCCTCGGTCGTGCTACAGATACGCAGTATTTT. Protein sequence: CAISEGLGRATDTQYF.

The chain has TRBV5-1 and TRBJ2-5, with D unclear. The tail of the sequence fits TRBJ2-7 better, so the J call may be wrong. Looked up from germline, CDR1 is SGHRS and CDR2 is YFSETQ. The CDR3 is made up of 14 amino acids. DNA for the CDR3: TGCGCCAGCAGCCCCTTTGACGCAGTCTACGAGCAGTACTTC. It yields the protein CASSPFDAVYEQYF.

The chain has TRBV6-1 and TRBJ2-7, with 7 bases fitting TRBD1. V was clipped by 2 bases and J by 6 bases; unmatched bases: 10. CDR3 length equals 15 residues. Germline assignment: CDR1 MNHNS and CDR2 SASEGT. The CDR3 bases are TGTGCCAGCAGTGAATTCCGGACAGGCCTGGGCGAGCAGTACTTC. It is translated as CASSEFRTGLGEQYF.

This clone was counted a single time. The rearrangement links TRBV6-5 to TRBJ2-3; D may be TRBD2 (6 bases). V lost 3 bases and J 6 bases, leaving 19 bases between the germline ends. CDR1 and CDR2 (germline): MNHEY, SVGAGI. The CDR3 totals 16 residues. The CDR3 sequence is CASSYTRDFWADTQYF. In DNA, the CDR3 is TGTGCCAGCAGTTATACTAGGGACTTCTGGGCGGATACGCAGTATTTT.

The chain uses TRBV28 and TRBJ2-7; D is uncertain. CDR3 length: 17 residues. Trimming cost V 7 bases and J 0 bases, with 22 bases left between them. Germline V gene data show CDR1 as MDHEN and CDR2 as SYDVKM. CDR3 sequence (DNA): TGTGCCAGCACCATTTCCAACCAAGGGAAGGCCTCCTACGAGCAGTACTTC. This translates into CASTISNQGKASYEQYF.

The chain couples TRBV9 to TRBJ1-3, with D maybe TRBD1 (5 bases). V lost 3 bases, J lost 2 bases, and 18 bases lay in between. The CDR3 sequence is 17 residues long. Germline V gene sequence: CDR1 SGDLS, CDR2 YYNGEE. CDR3 bases: TGTGCCAGCAGCGCCCGGGACGGCATGAGCGCTGGAAACACCATATATTTT. Translated, it gives CASSARDGMSAGNTIYF.

The genes are TRBV9 and TRBJ2-7, with 10 bases lining up with TRBD2. The junction had 7 bases not matched to a gene; V was cut back by 4 bases and J by 6 bases. The CDR3 runs 14 residues. CDR1 and CDR2 from the germline V gene are SGDLS and YYNGEE. CDR3 sequence: CASSPHEREGEQYF. CDR3 nucleotides: TGTGCCAGCAGCCCTCATGAGCGGGAGGGCGAGCAGTACTTC.

The chain carries TRBV28 and TRBJ1-1; D gene ambiguous. CDR1 and CDR2 from the germline V gene are MDHEN and SYDVKM. V lost 3 bases to trimming and J lost 4 bases, with 15 bases between them. The CDR3 covers 15 residues. CDR3 protein: CASSLPDPARTEAFF. The CDR3 DNA reads as TGTGCCAGCAGTTTGCCGGACCCGGCTCGCACTGAAGCTTTCTTT.

The rearrangement joins TRBV27 to TRBJ2-5; D unresolved. Germline values: CDR1 MNHEY, CDR2 SMNVEV (reference sequence). Trimming pared 6 bases from V and 4 bases from J, leaving 6 bases between. The CDR3 spans 11 residues. The CDR3 here is CASSNSETQYF. The CDR3 DNA reads TGTGCCAGCAGCAATTCAGAGACCCAGTACTTC.

The chain carries TRBV7-8 and TRBJ2-3; perhaps TRBD1 as D (6 bases). V was trimmed by 5 bases and J by 4 bases, leaving 13 bases between them. Germline V gene lookup returns CDR1 SGHVS and CDR2 FQNEAQ. The CDR3 sequence is 14 residues long. CDR3 in amino acids: CASSPLRGADTQYF. CDR3 DNA sequence: TGTGCCAGCAGCCCACTCAGGGGCGCAGATACGCAGTATTTT. The whole variable domain, filled in from reference TRBV7-8 and TRBJ2-3, reads GAGVSQSPRYKVAKRGQDVALRCDPISGHVSLFWYQQALGQGPEFLTYFQNEAQLDKSGLPSDRFFAERPEGSVSTLKIQRTQQEDSAVYLCASSPLRGADTQYFGPGTRLTVL.

This clone was observed a single time. The chain combines TRBV7-9 with TRBJ2-5; weak D call: TRBD1 (6 bases). V was clipped by 1 base and J by 3 bases, with 18 bases between them. The CDR3 spans 17 residues. The germline V gene encodes CDR1 SEHNR and CDR2 FQNEAQ (reference sequence). CDR3 in amino acids: CASSLDTGQAFKETQYF. CDR3 DNA: TGTGCCAGCAGCTTAGATACAGGGCAGGCCTTCAAAGAGACCCAGTACTTC.

V usage is TRBV7-2 and J usage is TRBJ1-1; tentative D call: TRBD1 (6 bases). With 7 bases removed from V and 4 bases from J, the gap between germline ends came to 13 bases. CDR1 is SGHTA, CDR2 FQGNSA, per germline. CDR3 length equals 13 residues. This CDR3 is CASNEGGGTEAFF. In nucleotides, the CDR3 is TGTGCCAGCAACGAAGGGGGAGGCACTGAAGCTTTCTTT.

The chain joins TRBV7-9 to TRBJ2-2; D is unclear. There are 16 residues in the CDR3. Germline-derived CDR1 and CDR2 are SEHNR and FQNEAQ (reference sequence). V lost 3 bases, J lost 1 base, and 12 bases lay in between. Here the CDR3 reads CASSFNPLENTGELFF. DNA of the CDR3: TGTGCCAGCAGCTTTAATCCTCTCGAGAACACCGGGGAGCTGTTTTTT.

The V call is TRBV28, the J call TRBJ1-1; D remains ambiguous. CDR3 length equals 9 residues. CDR1 MDHEN and CDR2 SYDVKM come from the germline V gene. The V and J ends lost 11 bases and 11 bases respectively, with 12 bases between them. Written as DNA, the CDR3 is TGTGCCTCGCGGGCCCCGGCTTTCTTT. It specifies CASRAPAFF. Based on the CDR3 plus reference TRBV28 and TRBJ1-1, the full variable domain is DVKVTQSSRYLVKRTGEKVFLECVQDMDHENMFWYRQDPGLGLRLIYFSYDVKMKEKGDIPEGYSVSREKKERFSLILESASTNQTSMYLCASRAPAFFGQGTRLTVV.